The 22 T cell receptor beta chains in this list originate from one sample, sequenced in a study of Graves' ophthalmopathy and Graves' hyperthyroidism. Amplification of the TCR beta CDR3 regions used RNA transcripts (as template). Second-round multiplex PCR came after first-round RT-PCR with HTBI primers. TCRdb fed the multiplex PCR reads into MiXCR, producing one record per CDR3 protein. The sample shows just over 400,000 distinct CDR3 sequences, approximately 21% of them seen only once. The sample was peripheral blood. These receptors came from a young woman with stable Graves' hyperthyroidism.

This clonotype has ten or more counts. The chain employs TRBV4-1 and TRBJ2-4; 9 bases are shared with TRBD2. V gave up 4 bases and J gave up 9 bases; unmatched junction bases: 10. The CDR3 spans 15 residues. Germline CDR1 reads MGHRA; CDR2 reads YSYEKL. The CDR3 DNA follows: TGCGCCAGCAGCCGCATGATGGCGGGAGGGCCCATTCAGTACTTC. Its translation is CASSRMMAGGPIQYF.

This sequence joins TRBV10-3 and TRBJ1-2, with 8 bases identical to TRBD1. Germline V gene lookup returns CDR1 ENHRY and CDR2 SYGVKD. CDR3 length: 17 residues. Trimming at V came to 3 bases and at J to 6 bases, leaving 15 bases not matched to a gene. The CDR3 region has the DNA TGTGCCATCAGTGAAAACAGACCCACACGGACAGGGCATGGCTACACCTTC. It is translated as CAISENRPTRTGHGYTF.

The sample holds many counts of this clonotype. The genes are TRBV28 and TRBJ2-7; 7 nucleotides line up with TRBD1. V lost 6 bases, J lost 9 bases, and 8 bases stayed unmatched. The CDR3 is 12 amino acids. Germline lookup yields CDR1 MDHEN and CDR2 SYDVKM. The CDR3, as DNA: TGTGCCAGCAGCCCGACAGGGATGGTGCAGTACTTC. Translated: CASSPTGMVQYF.

This rearrangement joins TRBV12-5 to TRBJ1-5, with 9 nucleotides matching TRBD1. J lost 1 base, V lost 6 bases, and 4 bases had no gene match. Per germline, CDR1 LGHNT and CDR2 FRNRAP. CDR3 size: 15 residues. CDR3 residues: CASGKTGGSNQPQHF. The CDR3 DNA follows: TGTGCTAGTGGAAAGACAGGGGGGAGCAATCAGCCCCAGCATTTT.

This clonotype was detected many times. The CDR3 loop reads CASSRTALSGNTIYF. Here the CDR3 DNA reads TGTGCCAGCAGTCGGACGGCCCTCTCTGGAAACACCATATATTTT. This chain connects TRBV12-3 or TRBV12-4 to TRBJ1-3, with D unclear. Trimming took 5 bases from V and 0 from J, leaving 11 bases between them. The CDR3 length is 15 residues.

The chain employs TRBV19 and TRBJ2-7, with 7 bases lining up with TRBD1. V gave up 5 bases and J gave up 3 bases; unmatched junction bases: 25. The germline V gene encodes CDR1 LNHDA and CDR2 SQIVND (reference sequence). The CDR3 runs 20 residues. The CDR3 nucleotides are TGTGCCAGTAGTGGACCCGAGTGGGGCCAGGGGGATTTATTCGGCTACGAGCAGTACTTC. This sequence encodes CASSGPEWGQGDLFGYEQYF.

There are many counts of this clonotype. The gene calls are TRBV10-1 and TRBJ2-7, with D perhaps matching TRBD1 or TRBD2 (5 bases each). V lost 10 bases and J 0 bases, leaving 13 bases between the germline ends. Germline lookup yields CDR1 WNHNN and CDR2 SYGVQD (reference sequence). The CDR3 is made up of 13 amino acids. CDR3 residues: CAISGTVSYEQYF. The CDR3 region has the DNA TGCGCCATATCTGGGACGGTCTCCTACGAGCAGTACTTC.

This clonotype was seen ten or more times. The J gene is TRBJ2-5, the V gene TRBV4-2; D is unclear. Germline values: CDR1 LGHNA, CDR2 YNFKEQ. The CDR3 loop spans 12 amino acids. V gave up 4 bases and J gave up 4 bases, with 7 bases separating them. DNA for the CDR3: TGTGCCAGCAGCCCTAAGGGAGAGACCCAGTACTTC. Protein product: CASSPKGETQYF.

The gene calls are TRBV9 and TRBJ2-5, with D unclear. The ends were cut back, 4 bases at V and 4 bases at J, with 20 bases in the middle. Per germline, CDR1 SGDLS and CDR2 YYNGEE. CDR3 length equals 16 residues. The CDR3 DNA is TGTGCCAGCAGCCTGGGTCGACTGGCTTGGGGAGAGACCCAGTACTTC. Protein product: CASSLGRLAWGETQYF.

This clonotype was recorded at least ten times. The chain has TRBV6-2 or TRBV6-3 and TRBJ1-2; 7 nucleotides agree with TRBD1. This CDR3 has 14 residues. Per germline, CDR1 MNHEY and CDR2 SVGEGT. The ends lost 0 bases at V and 4 bases at J; junction bases unmatched: 2. The CDR3 region is CASSYSRDSYGYTF. CDR3 bases: TGTGCCAGCAGTTACTCCCGGGACAGCTATGGCTACACCTTC.

The V and J genes are TRBV11-2 and TRBJ1-3; D may be TRBD1 (5 bases). V was pared by 5 bases and J by 0 bases, with 14 bases between. The CDR3 covers 16 residues. Looked up from germline, CDR1 is SGHAT and CDR2 is FQNNGV. CDR3 bases: TGTGCCAGCAGCCCGATTGTAGGGACCTCTGGAAACACCATATATTTT. It specifies CASSPIVGTSGNTIYF.

In this sample, this clonotype turned up many times. CDR3 coding DNA: TGTGCCAGCAGTAGCGAACCCCTCCCACAAGAGACCCAGTACTTC. Translation gives CASSSEPLPQETQYF. This chain joins TRBV6-1 and TRBJ2-5; D not resolved. The CDR3 extends over 15 amino acids. Trimming took 5 bases from V and 2 from J, leaving 15 bases between them. The germline V gene has CDR1 MNHNS and CDR2 SASEGT.

This clonotype was observed many times. CDR3 amino acids: CASSPIATQETQYF. Written as DNA, the CDR3 is TGTGCCAGCAGTCCCATAGCGACCCAAGAGACCCAGTACTTC. V gene TRBV12-3 or TRBV12-4 combines with J gene TRBJ2-5; TRBD2 might be the D (5 bases). This CDR3 has 14 residues. Trimming removed 5 bases at V and 1 base at J, with 11 bases between.

This clonotype came up many times. The chain has TRBV4-1 and TRBJ2-2; 8 bases line up with TRBD2. The germline V gene encodes CDR1 MGHRA and CDR2 YSYEKL. CDR3 size: 15 residues. Losses at the gene ends were 3 bases for V and 3 bases for J; bases not matched to a gene: 3. In DNA, the CDR3 is TGCGCCAGCAGCCACCTTAGCGGGGACACCGGGGAGCTGTTTTTT. As protein: CASSHLSGDTGELFF.

This clonotype was counted at least ten times. The genes are TRBV2 and TRBJ2-5; 10 bases fit TRBD2. The CDR3 runs to 15 residues. Germline assignment: CDR1 SNHLY and CDR2 FYNNEI. Trimming removed 7 bases from V and 2 bases from J; junction bases left unmatched: 7. The CDR3 loop is CASTLAGFTQETQYF. The CDR3 bases are TGTGCCAGCACACTAGCGGGATTTACTCAAGAGACCCAGTACTTC.

Ten or more counts support this clonotype. The chain employs TRBV2 and TRBJ1-1, with D perhaps matching TRBD1 (6 bases). V was trimmed by 6 bases and J by 3 bases, leaving 14 bases between them. Germline loops: CDR1 SNHLY, CDR2 FYNNEI. The CDR3 extends over 14 amino acids. The CDR3: CASRDSPGDTEAFF. The CDR3 region has the DNA TGTGCCAGCAGGGACAGCCCTGGGGACACTGAAGCTTTCTTT.

The table lists this clonotype with many counts. The chain couples TRBV12-3 or TRBV12-4 to TRBJ1-2; TRBD1 agrees at 9 bases. The CDR3 is made up of 15 amino acids. J gave up 8 bases and V 1 base, and 8 bases lay outside the gene matches. As DNA, the CDR3 is TGTGCCAGCAGTTTAGTGGACAGGGGAAGGAGGGGCTACACCTTC. Residues: CASSLVDRGRRGYTF.

A remark on this clonotype: A much larger clone differs from this one at a single base, so this may be a read error. The rearrangement joins TRBV30 to TRBJ2-7, with D perhaps TRBD2 (6 bases). Germline loops: CDR1 GTSNPN, CDR2 SVGIG (reference sequence). V lost 5 bases and J lost 4, with 21 bases in between. This CDR3 is built from 15 residues. The CDR3, as DNA: TGTGCCTGGGGTGACCGGGTCCGGGGGAATTACGAGCAGTACTTC. Translating gives CAWGDRVRGNYEQYF. The full variable domain, in which reference TRBV30 and TRBJ2-7 provide the parts outside the CDR3, is SQTIHQWPATLVQPVGSPLSLECTVEGTSNPNLYWYRQAAGRGLQLLFYSVGIGQISSEVPQNLSASRPQDRQFILSSKKLLLSDSGFYLCAWGDRVRGNYEQYFGPGTRLTVT.

V is TRBV20-1 and J is TRBJ2-2; possibly TRBD1 for D (5 bases). Germline values: CDR1 DFQATT, CDR2 SNEGSKA (reference sequence). V lost 1 base to trimming and J lost 6 bases, with 9 bases between them. The CDR3 extends over 13 amino acids. For the CDR3, the DNA is TGCAGTGCTAGAGTACAGGCGGCCGGGGAGCTGTTTTTT. The encoded protein is CSARVQAAGELFF.

This clonotype was seen repeatedly, ten times or more. This chain connects TRBV6-2 or TRBV6-3 to TRBJ2-7, with 7 bases identical to TRBD2. V lost 7 bases and J lost 4; bases outside the gene matches: 13. CDR3 length: 15 residues. Germline V gene lookup returns CDR1 MNHEY and CDR2 SVGEGT. DNA of the CDR3: TGTGCCAGCACCCCCTTGGCCGCGGGAGAGTACGAGCAGTACTTC. Its translation is CASTPLAAGEYEQYF.

The rearrangement links TRBV2 to TRBJ2-7; the match to TRBD2 covers 15 bases. This CDR3 region has 15 residues. Germline V CDR1 and CDR2: SNHLY, FYNNEI. Losses at the gene ends were 7 bases for V and 7 bases for J; bases not matched to a gene: 8. The CDR3 bases are TGTGCCAGCAACCAACCGGGACTAGCGGGAGGAGAGCAGTACTTC. It is translated as CASNQPGLAGGEQYF.

This clonotype was counted ten times or more. The CDR3 DNA reads TGCAGTGCTAGAAGGGGGGTAGAGACCCAGTACTTC. It yields the protein CSARRGVETQYF. V is TRBV20-1 and J is TRBJ2-5; D might be TRBD1 or TRBD2, each matching 6 bases. Trimming stripped 2 bases from V and 4 bases from J, with 8 bases between. Germline V gene data show CDR1 as DFQATT and CDR2 as SNEGSKA (reference sequence). The CDR3 consists of 12 residues.